This paragraph covers one T cell receptor (beta chain) sequence. This may be a read error, as it is one base from a much larger clone. With iRepertoire HTBI primers and Arm-PCR of CDR3 regions, TCR beta libraries were built. TCRdb re-called the multiplex PCR reads through MiXCR, storing one row per CDR3 protein. The sample lists over 400,000 distinct CDR3 sequences; approximately 14% were seen once. Trimming removed 3 bases at V and 2 bases at J, with 7 bases between. The V gene's germline CDR1 is SEHNR and CDR2 FQNEAQ (reference sequence). The CDR3 consists of 13 residues. These data originate in a study of regulatory T cells in long-lasting Graves disease. This sample's time point: newly diagnosed GD, antithyroid drugs for less than 3 months. PBMC RNA served as the TCR library source. These data were likewise used in another study, on T cells in Graves' hyperthyroidism and ophthalmopathy. As reported in that work: Hyperthyroidism in the patients, aged 18 to 65, was newly diagnosed and under 2 months in duration.

The sequenced sample was peripheral blood mononuclear cells (PBMCs), obtained at new diagnosis, from a patient treated with antithyroid drugs. The V and J genes are TRBV7-9 and TRBJ1-2; perhaps TRBD1 as D (5 bases). The TCR originated in a woman aged 50 to 65 with Graves disease. The CDR3 loop is CASSFRDNYGYTF. DNA of the CDR3: TGTGCCAGCAGCTTCCGGGACAACTATGGCTACACCTTC.